The clone carrying this T cell receptor beta chain was detected only once. Antigen specificity is unknown. These data are taken from a study of cytomegalovirus exposure and HLA in healthy donors. Whole-study results and caveats: Researchers counted around 150 TCR beta chains as cytomegalovirus-associated. Indistinguishability led to the exclusion of some V segments, TRBV6-2 and TRBV6-3 included. An analysis that came later showed most CMV-associated TCR beta chains appearing HLA-restricted. In a later analysis, specific HLA alleles were associated with about 18,000 TCR beta sequences at a 0.05 false discovery rate.

PCR amplification relied on 60 Vbeta primers (plus 13 Jbeta primers). The protocol was immunoSEQ multiplex PCR, while the TCRdb copy is restricted to in-frame clones and leaves out a portion. There are some 160,000 clones in the sample; approximately 75% occur only once, and around 2.1% lies in the top ten. The CDR3 length is 15 residues. Trimming stripped 4 bases from V and 4 bases from J, with 12 bases between. Germline CDR1 and CDR2: SGDLS and YYNGEE. This sequence was found in a man aged 50 to 59 in good health and CMV-seropositive. V usage is TRBV9 and J usage is TRBJ1-6, with D possibly TRBD1 on 6 matching bases. Sequencing was done on a sample of PBMCs. CDR3 sequence (DNA): TGTGCCAGCAGCCCTCGGACAGCTTATAATTCACCCCTCCACTTT. It is translated as CASSPRTAYNSPLHF.